The next 25 T cell receptor beta chains were all read from a single sample in a study of blood T cell repertoires in COVID-19. The assay was immunoSEQ multiplex PCR, and TCRdb's table has in-frame clones only and misses some. Altogether under 200,000 clones are present, about 88% being singletons, with the ten largest covering roughly 14%. What was sequenced was peripheral blood. The receptors shown here come from a young man with active or convalescent COVID-19.

The V and J genes are TRBV24-1 and TRBJ2-7; maybe TRBD2 (7 bases). CDR1 is KGHDR and CDR2 is SFDVKD in the germline V gene. The CDR3 covers 15 residues. V was shortened by 0 bases and J by 4 bases, with 12 bases between the two germline ends. CDR3 coding DNA: TGTGCCACCAGTGATTTGTTCGGGGGGCCGTACGAGCAGTACTTC. Translating it yields CATSDLFGGPYEQYF.

V is TRBV19 and J is TRBJ2-5; the match to TRBD2 covers 9 bases. The V and J ends lost 5 bases and 3 bases, in that order; junction bases with no gene match: 1. Germline assignment: CDR1 LNHDA and CDR2 SQIVND (reference sequence). CDR3 length: 13 residues. CDR3 DNA sequence: TGTGCCAGTAGTCGACTAGCGGAAGAGACCCAGTACTTC. Residues: CASSRLAEETQYF. The entire variable domain, with the rest obtained from reference TRBV19 and TRBJ2-5, is as follows: DGGITQSPKYLFRKEGQNVTLSCEQNLNHDAMYWYRQDPGQGLRLIYYSQIVNDFQKGDIAEGYSVSREKKESFPLTVTSAQKNPTAFYLCASSRLAEETQYFGPGTRLLVL.

This clone is a singleton in its sample. The chain is built from TRBV12-3 or TRBV12-4 and TRBJ2-2, with D uncertain. Trimming removed 7 bases at V and 2 bases at J, with 2 bases between. The CDR3 totals 11 residues. The CDR3 protein is CASINTGELFF. In DNA, the CDR3 is TGTGCCAGCATAAACACCGGGGAGCTGTTTTTT.

The CDR3 region is CASSGESSNQPQHF. In DNA, the CDR3 is TGTGCCAGTAGCGGGGAATCTAGCAATCAGCCCCAGCATTTT. The chain couples TRBV19 to TRBJ1-5, with D unresolved. The CDR3 length is 14 residues. V lost 6 bases and J 0 bases, leaving 9 bases between the germline ends. Germline CDR1 LNHDA, CDR2 SQIVND (reference sequence).

The chain employs TRBV4-1 and TRBJ1-2; 8 positions match TRBD1. Germline CDR1 is MGHRA and CDR2 is YSYEKL. The V segment lost 4 bases and the J segment 0 bases; nucleotides outside the gene matches: 7. CDR3 length: 16 amino acids. The CDR3 spells CASSPGTGRANYGYTF. CDR3 nucleotides: TGCGCCAGCAGCCCCGGGACAGGACGAGCTAACTATGGCTACACCTTC.

The CDR3 reads CASSESPYGDEQFF. The CDR3, as DNA: TGCGCCAGCAGTGAGTCCCCCTACGGGGATGAGCAGTTCTTC. The chain carries TRBV10-1 and TRBJ2-1; the D gene is possibly TRBD2 (5 bases). From germline, CDR1 is WNHNN and CDR2 SYGVQD (reference sequence). Trimming left V 0 bases short and J 8 bases short, with 11 bases between. The CDR3 has 14 amino acids.

The rearrangement joins TRBV5-4 to TRBJ2-7; D possibly corresponds to TRBD2 (6 bases). V was shortened by 0 bases and J by 0 bases, with 10 bases between the two germline ends. The CDR3 runs to 15 residues. Germline-derived CDR1 and CDR2 are SGHNT and YYREEE (reference sequence). The CDR3 DNA reads TGTGCCAGCAGCTTGGCCACCGGGAGCTCCTACGAGCAGTACGTC. Residues: CASSLATGSSYEQYV.

CDR3 protein: CASCSSGQETQYF. The DNA of the CDR3 is TGTGCTAGTTGTAGCAGCGGCCAAGAGACCCAGTACTTC. V is TRBV12-5 and J is TRBJ2-5, with D possibly matching TRBD2 (5 bases). CDR1 and CDR2 from the germline V gene are LGHNT and FRNRAP. V lost 8 bases to trimming and J lost 1 base, with 11 bases between them. The CDR3 is made up of 13 amino acids.

This chain connects TRBV28 to TRBJ1-5; maybe TRBD1 (6 bases). CDR1 is MDHEN and CDR2 is SYDVKM in the germline V gene. The CDR3 loop spans 15 amino acids. V was shortened by 5 bases and J by 2 bases, with 13 bases between the two germline ends. CDR3: CASSQAPGGNQPQHF. The CDR3 region has the DNA TGTGCCAGCAGTCAGGCCCCAGGGGGCAATCAGCCCCAGCATTTT.

This clone was seen only a few times. The rearrangement joins TRBV30 to TRBJ1-5; D is perhaps TRBD1 (6 bases). The CDR3 extends over 15 amino acids. Germline values: CDR1 GTSNPN, CDR2 SVGIG (reference sequence). Trimming took 2 bases from V and 2 from J, leaving 13 bases between them. Here the CDR3 reads CAWSNLGAGNQPQHF. The CDR3 nucleotides read TGTGCCTGGAGTAACTTGGGGGCCGGCAATCAGCCCCAGCATTTT.

The chain couples TRBV30 to TRBJ2-6; 11 positions match TRBD1. With 3 bases clipped from V and 2 bases from J, the junction kept 6 bases outside the gene matches. Germline V gives CDR1 GTSNPN, CDR2 SVGIG (reference sequence). The CDR3 is 17 residues long. The CDR3 DNA reads TGTGCCTGGAGCCCCCCGGGACAGGGGGCTGGGGCCAACGTCCTGACTTTC. Protein sequence: CAWSPPGQGAGANVLTF.

The gene calls are TRBV16 and TRBJ1-1; D is unresolved. In germline, CDR1 is KGHSY, CDR2 FQNENV. This CDR3 comprises 15 residues. Trimming removed 3 bases at V and 7 bases at J, with 18 bases between. The CDR3 DNA reads TGTGCCAGCAGCCATAAACCGGACGGGAGTAATGAAGCTTTCTTT. It encodes CASSHKPDGSNEAFF.

The chain uses TRBV19 and TRBJ2-5, with D unclear. CDR3 length: 14 amino acids. Germline V gene sequence: CDR1 LNHDA, CDR2 SQIVND (reference sequence). With 4 bases removed from V and 2 bases from J, the gap between germline ends came to 11 bases. CDR3 loop: CASSRTAVQETQYF. The CDR3 nucleotides are TGTGCCAGTAGTAGAACCGCGGTTCAAGAGACCCAGTACTTC.

J is TRBJ1-5 and V is TRBV28; maybe TRBD1 (6 bases). The CDR3 is 15 residues long. V was pared by 7 bases and J by 2 bases, with 15 bases between. Germline lookup yields CDR1 MDHEN and CDR2 SYDVKM. CDR3: CASKEGVYGNQPQHF. CDR3 bases: TGTGCCAGCAAAGAGGGGGTATACGGCAATCAGCCCCAGCATTTT.

V gene TRBV6-5 combines with J gene TRBJ1-2, with a weak D call TRBD1 (6 bases). This CDR3 comprises 12 residues. The V gene lost 6 bases and the J gene lost 7 bases, with 12 bases spanning the gap. Per the germline V gene, CDR1 is MNHEY and CDR2 is SVGAGI. The chain's CDR3 is CASRLGAGGYTF. The CDR3 bases are TGTGCCAGCAGGTTGGGGGCTGGTGGCTACACCTTC.

The V call is TRBV20-1, the J call TRBJ1-2; D gene unclear. CDR3 length: 11 amino acids. V was trimmed by 3 bases and J by 12 bases, leaving 14 bases between them. Germline assignment: CDR1 DFQATT and CDR2 SNEGSKA (reference sequence). In nucleotides, the CDR3 is TGCAGTGCTAGCGTTATTAGCGGAGACACCTTC. It encodes CSASVISGDTF.

This clone occurred once. The rearrangement links TRBV19 to TRBJ2-2; TRBD1 matches at 7 bases. The germline gives CDR1 LNHDA, CDR2 SQIVND (reference sequence). Trimming removed 6 bases from V and 2 bases from J; junction bases left unmatched: 3. This CDR3 comprises 14 residues. CDR3 DNA: TGTGCCAGTAGCGACAGGGACAACACCGGGGAGCTGTTTTTT. Translated: CASSDRDNTGELFF.

The rearrangement uses TRBV25-1 and TRBJ1-2; D is unclear. Germline V gene lookup returns CDR1 MGHDK and CDR2 SYGVNS. V lost 3 bases and J 2 bases, leaving 7 bases between the germline ends. The CDR3 sequence is 13 residues long. CDR3 region: CASSEGSNYGYTF. The CDR3 bases are TGTGCCAGCAGTGAGGGCAGCAACTATGGCTACACCTTC.

V gene TRBV7-9 combines with J gene TRBJ1-2; D perhaps matches TRBD1 (5 bases). This CDR3 is 16 amino acids long. Germline V lookup: CDR1 SEHNR, CDR2 FQNEAQ (reference sequence). Trimming removed 1 base from V and 8 bases from J, with 20 bases in between. CDR3 bases: TGTGCCAGCAGCTTAGTCTCTGACGAAGGGGTGAGGGGCTACACCTTC. Translation gives CASSLVSDEGVRGYTF.

The CDR3 region has the DNA TGTGCCAGCAGCTTAGTGACAGCCACCGGGGAGCTGTTTTTT. Encoded protein: CASSLVTATGELFF. The genes are TRBV7-9 and TRBJ2-2; tentatively, D is TRBD1 (5 bases). Between the trimmed V and J ends, which lost 1 base and 4 bases, there was a span of 7 bases. The CDR3 is 14 residues long. The germline V gene encodes CDR1 SEHNR and CDR2 FQNEAQ (reference sequence).

The rearrangement joins TRBV5-1 to TRBJ2-1; 11 nucleotides agree with TRBD2. Germline CDR1 and CDR2: SGHRS and YFSETQ. The CDR3 runs to 14 residues. V lost 5 bases, J lost 5 bases, and 3 bases stayed unmatched. Here the CDR3 reads CASRTGLADNEQFF. In DNA, the CDR3 is TGCGCCAGCAGAACGGGACTAGCGGACAATGAGCAGTTCTTC.

The V call is TRBV27, the J call TRBJ1-3, with 7 bases fitting TRBD1. This CDR3 has 15 residues. V lost 5 bases, J lost 0 bases, and 4 bases stayed unmatched. Germline V lookup: CDR1 MNHEY, CDR2 SMNVEV (reference sequence). CDR3 in DNA: TGTGCCAGCAGTCCCGACAGGGTCTCTGGAAACACCATATATTTT. Encoded protein: CASSPDRVSGNTIYF.

The chain carries TRBV5-5 and TRBJ1-2, with D possibly TRBD1 on 6 matching bases. The V end lost 4 bases, the J end lost 0 bases, and 10 bases lay between the germline ends. This CDR3 is 14 amino acids long. Germline lookup yields CDR1 SGHKS and CDR2 YYEKEE (reference sequence). The CDR3 bases are TGTGCCAGCAGCACATGGACAGCTAACTATGGCTACACCTTC. This codes for CASSTWTANYGYTF.

The V and J genes are TRBV4-3 and TRBJ2-1; possible D gene TRBD2, 5 bases. CDR1 LGHNA and CDR2 YSLEER come from the germline V gene. CDR3 length: 16 amino acids. Deletions cut 0 bases from V and 1 base from J, with 10 bases between. The CDR3, as DNA: TGCGCCAGCAGCCAAGACGGGGTTCTGTCCTACAATGAGCAGTTCTTC. It codes for CASSQDGVLSYNEQFF.

There are a few counts of this clone. This sequence joins TRBV7-9 and TRBJ1-1, with 9 bases lining up with TRBD1. Germline CDR1 SEHNR, CDR2 FQNEAQ (reference sequence). Trimming took 4 bases from V and 5 from J; bases not matched to a gene: 5. The CDR3 totals 14 residues. CDR3 DNA sequence: TGTGCCAGCAGCTGGGGACAGGGTCGGACTGAAGCTTTCTTT. This translates into CASSWGQGRTEAFF.